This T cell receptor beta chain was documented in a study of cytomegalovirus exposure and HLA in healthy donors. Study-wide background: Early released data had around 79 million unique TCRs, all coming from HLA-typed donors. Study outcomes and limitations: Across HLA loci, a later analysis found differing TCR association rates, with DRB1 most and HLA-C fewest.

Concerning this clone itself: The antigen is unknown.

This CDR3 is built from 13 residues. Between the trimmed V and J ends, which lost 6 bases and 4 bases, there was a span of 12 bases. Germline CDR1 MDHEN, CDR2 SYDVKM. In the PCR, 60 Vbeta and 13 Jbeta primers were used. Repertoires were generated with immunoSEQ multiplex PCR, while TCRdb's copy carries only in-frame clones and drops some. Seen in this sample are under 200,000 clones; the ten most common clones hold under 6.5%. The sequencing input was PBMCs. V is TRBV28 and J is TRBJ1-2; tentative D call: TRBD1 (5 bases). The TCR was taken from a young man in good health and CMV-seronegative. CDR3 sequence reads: CASRADRAYGYTF. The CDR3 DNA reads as TGTGCCAGCAGAGCCGACAGAGCCTATGGCTACACCTTC.